This record covers a single T cell receptor beta chain. Its antigen is currently unknown. As it was prepared, the TCRbeta library received unique molecular identifiers. One entry per CDR3 protein results from TCRdb running MiXCR on the PCR reads. The sample includes 250,000 to 300,000 distinct CDR3 sequences, just over 7.5% seen only once; the top ten take 8.5% to 9.5%. The sample comes from a study of T-cell reconstitution after alpha-beta-depleted transplantation in children. The study, taken as a whole, reports: A year had passed since transplant, and T-cell counts and diversity by then came mostly from newly produced T cells.

Germline V lookup: CDR1 SGHVS, CDR2 FQNEAQ. The CDR3 spans 13 residues. Trimming removed 5 bases at V and 7 bases at J, with 14 bases between. This clonotype was sampled from a female patient aged 2-15 years who had a stem cell transplant for Fanconi anemia, so the T cells may come from the graft donor. This specimen consisted of peripheral blood, obtained 360 days after TCRalphabeta/CD19-depleted stem cell transplant. The chain couples TRBV7-8 to TRBJ1-1; possibly TRBD1 for D (6 bases). CDR3 residues: CASSGGGRSEAFF. The CDR3 coding sequence is TGTGCCAGCAGCGGGGGGGGGCGGAGTGAAGCTTTCTTT.